The sequence of this T cell receptor (beta chain) was determined in a study of cytomegalovirus exposure and HLA in healthy donors (TCRdb year 2017). Describing the broader study: According to an earlier analysis of around 600 of the donors, about 179 million T cells yielded 120 million or so unique TCR beta sequences and more than 250 Gb of sequence data. Around 320 gigabases of sequencing data and approximately 84 million unique TCR sequences were included in an early release covering over 600 HLA-typed donors. Of the 300 to 450 genotyped donors, 70% to 90% were placed in the genetic ancestry cluster associated with self-reported Caucasian donors. The study was designed to test whether signatures of past pathogen exposure could be identified by cataloging public T cell receptors. The study profiled the T cell repertoires of under 850 subjects by immunosequencing and related them to cytomegalovirus serostatus. Along with the roughly 610-subject first cohort, a separate validation cohort of over a hundred different subjects was used. To predict cytomegalovirus infection status, the study brought together high-throughput TCR immunosequencing, statistical association of individual TCRs with disease status, and machine learning. A later analysis re-examined previously published TCR beta repertoires from 500 to 700 donors and added high-resolution HLA genotyping to investigate patterns of TCR occurrence. The later analysis used no new phenotypic data to find candidate immune exposures, relying instead on TCR beta sequences and their occurrence across donors. To decide whether each TCR beta V gene segment behaved as functional or pseudogenic, an earlier analysis of approximately 600 of the donors relied on high-throughput TCR beta sequencing. Donor age, sex, ethnicity and CMV serostatus were compiled together with the repertoire data. In a later genetic analysis, genome-wide SNP genotypes for about three fifths of the roughly 670 donors were used, and that subset was treated as a discovery cohort. Every repertoire in the discovery cohort had been generated on one and the same sequencing platform. Both class I and class II loci were covered by HLA typing, at four-digit resolution. Typing coverage varied by locus: about 620-630 donors for A, B, C, DRB1 and DQB1; approximately 500 for DQA1; approximately 570 for DPA1; around 450 for DPB1. Five DR-DQ haplotypes were treated as single units for association and clustering because of strong linkage in the cohort. Across some 400 genotyped donors of the cohort, an average of about 240,000 unique TCR beta nucleotide sequences per donor were sequenced, and 15% to 20% of those sequences were non-productive.

A word on this clone: Its recognized antigen is unknown. No base quality values were provided; no much bigger clone lies one nucleotide off.

In total, roughly 670 healthy bone marrow donors made up the cohort. All cohort members were sampled while nominally healthy, although unrecorded immune exposures were likely present. The donor tested CMV seronegative, placing the donor among the 300 to 450 seronegative members of the cohort. A peripheral blood sample was provided by each donor, and peripheral blood mononuclear cells were used for TCR beta sequencing. Genomic DNA extraction from the blood cell samples was performed with the Qiagen DNeasy Blood Extraction Kit. At the junction V is shortened by 4 bases and J by 8 bases; bases outside the gene matches: 8. The CDR3 holds 14 amino acids from the cysteine to the phenylalanine. The entry retains the CDR3 DNA only, 42 bases that are in frame from base 1. As encoded in the germline V gene, CDR1 is SQVTM while CDR2 is ANQGSEA. The receptor library was made with the immunoSEQ multiplex PCR assay. For the multiplex PCR, a mixture combining 60 forward primers for TCR Vbeta segments and 13 reverse primers for TCR Jbeta segments was used. The CDR3 region of rearranged TCR beta genes was amplified from genomic DNA with a multiplex PCR assay. Amplified TCR beta libraries were sequenced as 87-base-pair reads on the Illumina HiSeq System. The authors' pipeline ran thus. Across the 640 or so repertoires, a later analysis counted approximately 83 million unique TCR beta chains, around 11 million of which were shared by at least two donors. Raw reads were error-corrected and collapsed into unique sequences by a nearest-neighbor algorithm in which closely related sequences were merged to remove PCR and sequencing errors. Alignment of CDR3 sequences to IMGT reference sequences was used to assign V, D and J gene segments. Each retained sequence needed at least a six-nucleotide match to both a V gene segment and a J gene segment. A rearrangement counted as productive if the CDR3 had no stop codons and remained in frame with V and J, and every other rearrangement counted as non-productive. CDR3 was defined according to IMGT convention as the region running from the second conserved V-encoded cysteine to the conserved J-encoded phenylalanine. In an earlier analysis of just under 600 of the donors, sequences lacking an unambiguous match to a single V gene segment were excluded. In an earlier analysis of 587 of the donors, V segments were called functional above 56.7% productive rearrangements and were called segregating when the between-donor standard deviation exceeded 5%. A statistical classification framework was developed to diagnose cytomegalovirus status using the catalog of TCR beta chain sequences. V and J gene assignment, in a later analysis, came from comparing TCR nucleotide sequences with IMGT/GENE-DB human TR gene sequences. The TCRdist pipeline was used in a later analysis to assign CDR3 sequences and most-parsimonious VDJ recombination scenarios. In a later analysis, each TCR beta chain was defined by its CDR3 amino acid sequence together with its V-gene family, and reads lacking a unique V-gene family were excluded. In a later analysis, 450 to 600 highly shared, low-generation-probability nucleotide sequences were removed to address suspected cross-contamination and a sequencing artifact. In a later analysis, a clonal expansion index was calculated for each public chain from normalized within-repertoire ranks of inferred template counts. In a later analysis, generation probabilities were computed using a VDJ recombination model fitted to out-of-frame rearrangements, and the results were checked against IGoR. In a later analysis, TCR-TCR, TCR-HLA and TCR-CMV co-occurrence was scored with hypergeometric tests, and a repertoire-size bias correction was applied to TCR pairs. A later analysis estimated false discovery rates by permuting HLA or CMV assignments 20 times. A later analysis grouped co-occurring TCRs with DBSCAN, adding TCRdist sequence similarity when clustering within HLA-allele-positive subsets. Repertoires with fewer than 30,000 or more than 120,000 public chains, plus five repertoires with anomalous nucleotide sharing, were excluded from co-occurrence clustering. TCRdb provides this immuneACCESS table in a form limited to in-frame rearrangements. Some clones are lacking; in checked studies, under half of them reflect an unresolved V gene, and why the rest are absent is not known. That table gives V, J and clone size, and the DNA gave D and trimming. For this sample the table gives some 98,000 clones, of which approximately 76% were detected only once. 2% of the sample rests with the top ten.

Paper-wide results and their limitations: Some IMGT-functional V segments, including TRBV6-2 and TRBV6-3, could not be distinguished by the 87-base-pair reads and were therefore excluded. A later analysis found that HLA-associated TCR beta chains were more clonally expanded and had lower generation probabilities than equally common non-associated chains. According to a later analysis, TCR association rates differed among HLA loci, with DRB1 alleles showing the most associated TCRs and HLA-C alleles showing the fewest. Compared with the 666-donor mean, donors in an Asian-associated ancestry cluster had fewer N-insertions in productive TCRs, according to a later genetic analysis. In this cohort, only TCR beta chains were sequenced, and detectable features were limited by the absence of alpha or paired-chain data. When HLA alleles, especially DR and DQ, strongly co-occurred, TCR associations were difficult to assign to individual alleles. The sequencing pipeline was judged likely to have produced a cluster of highly shared sequence variants as a technical artifact. Several of the top co-occurrence clusters appeared to be linked to parvovirus B19, influenza, CMV and Epstein-Barr virus, according to a later analysis. In vitro tests confirmed that a few of the cytomegalovirus-associated TCR beta chains recognize cytomegalovirus antigens. Roughly 15 rarely observed V segments, including chromosome 9 orphons, were excluded from the earlier analysis of approximately 500 of the donors because counts were too low. An association between a missense DCLRE1C variant and V-gene and J-gene trimming of TCR beta chains was found in a later genetic analysis and replicated in an independent cohort. Sequencing depth was assumed to be roughly uniform across donors in the presence/absence analyses, though that assumption may not hold. Immune exposure information for the cohort was limited to CMV serostatus. A total of 150 to 200 TCR beta chains were listed by the study as associated with cytomegalovirus. At a false discovery rate of 0.05, a later analysis linked roughly 17,000 TCR beta sequences to specific HLA alleles. Most CMV-associated TCR beta chains appeared to be HLA-restricted in a later analysis, and the HLA associations seemed to be driven largely by CMV exposure. Because HLA typing was missing for some donors at each locus, association tests included only the typed subset. An earlier analysis of approximately 570 of the donors showed that most TCR beta V segments appeared in productive rearrangements either about 87% or about 30% of the time, which broadly matched IMGT annotations. The authors suggested that the approach could potentially be extended to other disease states and immunological phenotypes. Most TCR sequences were seen in very few donors, while some public TCRs were found in many individuals. A further reported finding was that TCR beta sequences accurately predicted the HLA-A and HLA-B alleles for most subjects in the first cohort. In both the original and validation cohorts, the classifier was reported to diagnose cytomegalovirus status with high specificity and sensitivity. Linkage disequilibrium might explain the correlated functional status among segregating V segments, but an unknown experimental factor could not be ruled out.

The clonotype originates from a man aged 40-50 years in good health and CMV-seronegative. Specimen: PBMCs. This sequence uses TRBV29-1 and TRBJ2-1; a stretch of 10 junction bases matches TRBD2. Here is the DNA: TGCAGCGTTGCTCCAGCGGGAGGGCCAGATGAGCAGTTCTTC. Its amino acids are CSVAPAGGPDEQFF.